This TCR beta chain was identified during a study of technical replicates of blood from a few donors. The repertoire was sequenced with immunoSEQ multiplex PCR; TCRdb's copy has only in-frame clones and lacks some. The sample holds tens of thousands of clones, roughly 92% seen once. The CDR3 is 15 amino acids. Germline V lookup: CDR1 SEHNR, CDR2 FQNEAQ (reference sequence). With 6 bases clipped from V and 6 bases from J, the junction kept 10 bases outside the gene matches. What was sequenced was T cells isolated from PBMCs. The source of this sequence is a human donor in good health. V gene TRBV7-9 combines with J gene TRBJ2-7; 11 positions match TRBD2. CDR3 sequence (DNA): TGTGCCAGCAGTCGATCACTAGCGGGAGCCTCCGAGCAGTACTTC. As protein: CASSRSLAGASEQYF.